In this sample, the clone carrying this TCR beta chain turned up a few times. Its target is not known. CDR1 SNHLY and CDR2 FYNNEI come from the germline V gene. Losses at the gene ends were 0 bases for V and 1 base for J; bases not matched to a gene: 8. The CDR3 consists of 18 residues. This sample is part of a study of glioma-infiltrating T cells. TCR alpha and beta CDR3 regions were amplified from RNA using iRepertoire nested multiplex PCR. Input was 100-400 ng of tissue mRNA or PBMC total RNA. MiXCR, applied by TCRdb to the multiplex PCR reads, yields one record per CDR3 protein. The table lists some 160,000 distinct CDR3 sequences, more than 35% of them singletons. Overall study findings and caveats: Gliomas, especially low-grade, showed above-expected tissue-blood divergence; non-neoplastic patients showed below. Only very few CDR3 sequences appeared in both tissue and blood.

The sequencing sample was made of glioma tissue, nonneoplastic brain tissue, or PBMCs (not recorded which). The chain recombines TRBV2 with TRBJ2-5, with 10 bases aligning to TRBD2. The receptor comes from a human donor with low-grade glioma or glioblastoma, undergoing nonglioma brain surgery, or in good health (not recorded which). The CDR3 sequence: CASSEAPRSGRAQETQYF. The CDR3 DNA sequence: TGTGCCAGCAGTGAAGCCCCCCGAAGCGGGAGGGCCCAAGAGACCCAGTACTTC.